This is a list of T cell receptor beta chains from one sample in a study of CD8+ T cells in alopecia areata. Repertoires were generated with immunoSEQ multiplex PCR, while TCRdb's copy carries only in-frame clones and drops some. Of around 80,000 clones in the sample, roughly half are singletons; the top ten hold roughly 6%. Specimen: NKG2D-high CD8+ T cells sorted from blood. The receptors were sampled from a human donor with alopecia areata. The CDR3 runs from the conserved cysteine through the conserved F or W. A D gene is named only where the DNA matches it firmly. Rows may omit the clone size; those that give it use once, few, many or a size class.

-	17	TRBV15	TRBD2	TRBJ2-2	TGTGCCCCCCCCCGGGAGGGATCGTCGGCCGACACCGGGGAGCTGTTTTTT	CAPPREGSSADTGELFF
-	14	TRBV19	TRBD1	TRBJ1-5	TGTGCCAGTAGTACTGGACAGGGAACGATGCCCCAGCATTTT	CASSTGQGTMPQHF
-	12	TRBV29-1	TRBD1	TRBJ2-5	TGCAGCGTCCCACAGGGGGCAGAGACCCAGTACTTC	CSVPQGAETQYF
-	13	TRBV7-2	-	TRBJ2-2	TGTGCCAGCAGCTTATTTGGGCCCGGGGAGCTGTTTTTT	CASSLFGPGELFF
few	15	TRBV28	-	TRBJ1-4	TGTGCCAGCAGTTTAGTGGGGGGTACTAATGAAAAACTGTTTTTT	CASSLVGGTNEKLFF
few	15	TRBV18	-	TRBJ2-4	TGTGCCAGCTCACCACCCGATGGAGCCAAAAACATTCAGTACTTC	CASSPPDGAKNIQYF
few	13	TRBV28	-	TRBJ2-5	TGTGCCAGCAGTTTGAGGCGAACGGAGACCCAGTACTTC	CASSLRRTETQYF
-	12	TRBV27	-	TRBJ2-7	TGTGCCAGCTACGACAGTACCTACGAGCAGTACTTC	CASYDSTYEQYF
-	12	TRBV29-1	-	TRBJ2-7	TGCAGCGTCCTCATCACCAGTCACGAGCAGTACTTC	CSVLITSHEQYF
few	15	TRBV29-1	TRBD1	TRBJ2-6	TGCAGTGCGCCCCCAGGGACAGGGGAGGCCAACGTCCTGACTTTC	CSAPPGTGEANVLTF
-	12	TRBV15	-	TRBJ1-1	TGTGCCACCAGCACCGGCCCCACTGATGCTTTCTTT	CATSTGPTDAFF
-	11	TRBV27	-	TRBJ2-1	TGTGCCAGCAGTTCAGCGGAGGAGCAGTTCTTC	CASSSAEEQFF
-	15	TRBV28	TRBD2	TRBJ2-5	TGTGCCAGCAGAGCAAGCGGGAGGCCCCAAGAGACCCAGTACTTC	CASRASGRPQETQYF
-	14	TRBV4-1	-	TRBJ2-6	TGCGCCAGCAGCCAAGGTGGTGGGGCCAACGTCCTGACTTTC	CASSQGGGANVLTF
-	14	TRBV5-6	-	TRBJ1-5	TGTGCCAGCAGCTTCGGGCAGGTAAATCAGCCCCAGCATTTT	CASSFGQVNQPQHF
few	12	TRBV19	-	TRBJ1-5	TGTGCCAGTAGTATAGGGCATCAGCCCCAGCATTTT	CASSIGHQPQHF
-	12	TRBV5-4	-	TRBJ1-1	TGTGCCAGCACGAGCGGCGGGACTGAAGCTTTCTTT	CASTSGGTEAFF
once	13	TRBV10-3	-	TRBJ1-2	TGTGCCATCATGGGGACCGCCCGGCGTGGCTACACCTTC	CAIMGTARRGYTF
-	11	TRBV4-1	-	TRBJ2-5	TGCGCCAGCAGACGTCAAGAGACCCAGTACTTC	CASRRQETQYF
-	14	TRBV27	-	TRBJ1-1	TGTGCCAGCAGTTTAGGGGATATGAACACTGAAGCTTTCTTT	CASSLGDMNTEAFF
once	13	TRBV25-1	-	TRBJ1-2	TGTGCCAGCTTAGGAACGGGGTACTATGGCTACACCTTC	CASLGTGYYGYTF
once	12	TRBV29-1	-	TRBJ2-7	TGCAGCGTTGAGAGGGGTGAGTTCGAGCAGTACTTC	CSVERGEFEQYF
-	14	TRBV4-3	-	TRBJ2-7	TGCGCCAGCAGCCAATCCAGCCTGTCCTACGAGCAGTACTTC	CASSQSSLSYEQYF
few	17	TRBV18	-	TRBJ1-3	TGTGCCAGCTCACCATGGTCGATCGAGATCTCTGGAAACACCATATATTTT	CASSPWSIEISGNTIYF
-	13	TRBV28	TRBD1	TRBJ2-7	TGTGCCAGCAGTTTAGGACAGGGCTACGAGCAGTACTTC	CASSLGQGYEQYF
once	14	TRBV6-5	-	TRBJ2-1	TGTGCCAGCAGTTACGGCGGGAAGTACAATGAGCAGTTCTTC	CASSYGGKYNEQFF
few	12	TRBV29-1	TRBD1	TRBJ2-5	TGCAGCGCTCCGACAGGGGGGGAGACCCAGTACTTC	CSAPTGGETQYF
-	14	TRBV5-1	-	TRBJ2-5	TGCGCCAGCAGGGTGACTAGGGATGAATGGACCCAGTACTTC	CASRVTRDEWTQYF
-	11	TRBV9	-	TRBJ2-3	TGTGCCAGCAGCCAGTCAGATACGCAGTATTTT	CASSQSDTQYF
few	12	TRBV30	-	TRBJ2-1	TGTGCCTGGAGTTCGGAGAACAATGAGCAGTTCTTC	CAWSSENNEQFF
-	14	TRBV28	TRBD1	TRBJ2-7	TGTGCCAGCAGTTTCACAGGGACAGGGGGCGAGCAGTACTTC	CASSFTGTGGEQYF
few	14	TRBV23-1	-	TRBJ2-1	TGCGCCAGCAGACCCCCGGAGGGTTACAATGAGCAGTTCTTC	CASRPPEGYNEQFF
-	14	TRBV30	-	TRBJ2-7	TGTGCCTGGAGTGTAGGGGGATTTGCCTACGAGCAGTACTTC	CAWSVGGFAYEQYF
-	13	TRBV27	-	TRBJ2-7	TGTGCCAGCAGTTTCAGTATCGGCTACGAGCAGTACTTC	CASSFSIGYEQYF
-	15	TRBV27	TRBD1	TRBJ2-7	TGTGCCAGCAGTCCCGAGGGACAGGGGAAATACGAGCAGTACTTC	CASSPEGQGKYEQYF
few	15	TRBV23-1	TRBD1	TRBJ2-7	TGCGCCAGCGGACAGGACAGGGAGGAGGGCTGGGAGCAGTACTTC	CASGQDREEGWEQYF
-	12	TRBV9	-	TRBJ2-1	TGTGCCAGCAGCGGGGTAGCAAATGAGCAGTTCTTC	CASSGVANEQFF
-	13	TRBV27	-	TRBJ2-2	TGTGCCAGCAACTATTCCCCTACCGGGGAGCTGTTTTTT	CASNYSPTGELFF
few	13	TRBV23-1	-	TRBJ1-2	TGCGCCAGCAGTCAATCGGAAGGGAATGGCTACACCTTC	CASSQSEGNGYTF
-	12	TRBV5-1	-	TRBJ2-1	TGCGCCAGCAGCTTGTGGGGAAGTGAGCAGTTCTTC	CASSLWGSEQFF
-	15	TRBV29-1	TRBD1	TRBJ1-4	TGCAGCGTTGTAGGTGGGGACAGGGGCTTTCGTGAACTGTTTTTT	CSVVGGDRGFRELFF
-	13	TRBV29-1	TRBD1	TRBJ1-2	TGCAGCGTTGTGGACAGGGAAGGGTATGGCTACACCTTC	CSVVDREGYGYTF
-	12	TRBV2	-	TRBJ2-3	TGTGCACTAGTCGGGTGGACAGATACGCAGTATTTT	CALVGWTDTQYF
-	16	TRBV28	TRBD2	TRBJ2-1	TGTGCCAGCAGTCCCCCTAGCGGTTTCTCCTACAATGAGCAGTTCTTC	CASSPPSGFSYNEQFF
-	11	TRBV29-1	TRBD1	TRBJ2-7	TGCAGCGTTGATGAAGACAGGGGGTCCGTCTTC	CSVDEDRGSVF
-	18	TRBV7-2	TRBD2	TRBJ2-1	TGTGCCAGCAGCTTAGATGTTTTGGCGGGGGTCCCCTACAATGAGCAGTTCTTC	CASSLDVLAGVPYNEQFF
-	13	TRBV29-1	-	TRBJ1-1	TGCAGCGTTGTTGGGGCCCGGAACACTGAAGCTTTCTTT	CSVVGARNTEAFF
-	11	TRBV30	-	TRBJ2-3	TGTGCCTGGAGCAACGAGGGGGTTGCGTATTTT	CAWSNEGVAYF
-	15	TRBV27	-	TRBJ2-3	TGTGCCAGCCGAATGTCAGACCGGAGGACAGATACGCAGTATTTT	CASRMSDRRTDTQYF
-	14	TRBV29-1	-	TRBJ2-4	TGCAGCGTTGAGCTCCTCGAGGCCAAAAACATTCAGTACTTC	CSVELLEAKNIQYF
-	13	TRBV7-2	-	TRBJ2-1	TGTGCCAGCAGCCCGCGACACTACAATGAGCAGTTCTTC	CASSPRHYNEQFF
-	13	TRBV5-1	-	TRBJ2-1	TGCGCCAGCAGCTTGTTCACGGGAAATGAGCAGTTCTTC	CASSLFTGNEQFF
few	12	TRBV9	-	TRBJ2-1	TGTGCCAGCAGCTCCGACTACAATGAGCAGTTCTTC	CASSSDYNEQFF
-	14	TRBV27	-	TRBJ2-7	TGTGCCAGCAGTTTATCGGTGAAAGCCTACGAGCAGTACTTC	CASSLSVKAYEQYF